This T cell receptor (beta chain) is drawn from a study of shared clonotypes between healthy human individuals. V dropped 7 bases and J dropped 8 bases, with 14 bases sitting between them. This CDR3 contains 12 residues. CDR1 and CDR2 from the germline V gene are MNHNS and SASEGT. Comments on this clone: Its matching antigen is unknown.

Whole-study results and caveats: Apart from blood, nothing was sampled; tissue repertoires likely differ. Generally, naive subsets came out with larger estimated richness than memory subsets.

Clones were read by immunoSEQ multiplex PCR, and TCRdb kept only the in-frame ones, dropping some. The sample carries around 300,000 clones, roughly 91% recorded once. This clonotype was obtained from a man between 18 and 29 years old in good health. The chain links TRBV6-1 to TRBJ1-1; D remains ambiguous. What was sequenced was memory CD8+ T cells sorted from blood. The subset: CD45RO+ cells pooled with CCR7-negative TemRA cells. The CDR3 reads CASTPLMREAFF. DNA for the CDR3: TGTGCCAGCACTCCACTAATGAGAGAAGCTTTCTTT.